This T cell receptor (beta chain) came from a study of T cells in localized non-small cell lung cancer. Broader study findings: Higher adjacent-lung clonality was associated with shorter survival. Peak T cell clonality was found in uninvolved adjacent lung, exceeding tumor. Adjacent lung exhibited a median of about 56 among the 100 most abundant tumor clones.

The CDR3 has 14 residues. Trimming cost V 6 bases and J 3 bases, with 15 bases left between them. In germline, CDR1 is MDHEN, CDR2 SYDVKM. Clones were sequenced by immunoSEQ multiplex PCR, and TCRdb holds only the in-frame ones, with some missing. Altogether 100,000 to 150,000 clones are present, roughly 90% being singletons, with the ten largest covering over 1.5%. With respect to this clone: The target antigen is unknown.

Specimen: peripheral blood, collected before any cancer treatment. The rearrangement joins TRBV28 to TRBJ2-7; D could derive from TRBD1 or TRBD2 (6 bases each). This TCR came from a female donor older than 55 with stage I lung adenocarcinoma. The CDR3 DNA follows: TGTGCCAGCAGCAAACAGGGAGGTGGCTACGAGCAGTACTTC. Amino acid sequence: CASSKQGGGYEQYF. The variable domain in full, completed from reference TRBV28 and TRBJ2-7, reads DVKVTQSSRYLVKRTGEKVFLECVQDMDHENMFWYRQDPGLGLRLIYFSYDVKMKEKGDIPEGYSVSREKKERFSLILESASTNQTSMYLCASSKQGGGYEQYFGPGTRLTVT.